A selection of T cell receptor beta chains follows, all from one sample in a study of response to subunit inactivated influenza vaccine. TCRdb reprocessed the RT-PCR reads via MiXCR and lists one record per CDR3 protein. The sample contains 600,000 to 850,000 distinct CDR3 sequences, 11% to 15% of which appear only once. This sample comprised PBMCs from blood, obtained 14 to 15 days before vaccination. The receptors stem from a man over 45 who received an inactivated influenza vaccine. The CDR3 runs from the conserved cysteine through the conserved F or W. A D gene is named only where the DNA matches it firmly. Clone size is shown for a subset of rows, as once, few, many or a class of expanded clone.

size	J	V	D	CDR3	DNA
.	TRBJ2-5	TRBV27	.	CASSHGAKETQYF	TGTGCCAGCAGCCATGGCGCCAAAGAGACCCAGTACTTC
.	TRBJ1-2	TRBV27	.	CASSPGRGQGRCCYTF	TGTGCCAGCAGCCCGGGGCGTGGGCAGGGGCGCTGTTGCTACACCTTC
many	TRBJ2-7	TRBV6-2/TRBV6-3	TRBD2	CASSSGLAGAEQYF	TGTGCCAGCAGTTCAGGACTAGCGGGGGCCGAGCAGTACTTC
few	TRBJ2-2	TRBV4-3	TRBD1	CAICLRQGETGELFF	TGCGCCATCTGCCTCAGACAGGGGGAAACCGGGGAGCTGTTTTTT
.	TRBJ2-3	TRBV2	.	CASSVGLVRVTQYF	TGTGCCAGCAGTGTCGGACTCGTACGAGTTACGCAGTATTTT
few	TRBJ2-3	TRBV12-3/TRBV12-4	TRBD2	CASSLAGTSGGTDTQYF	TGTGCCAGCAGTTTGGCCGGGACTAGCGGGGGAACAGATACGCAGTATTTT
.	TRBJ2-5	TRBV29-1	.	CSEEGPGQETQYF	TGCAGCGAGGAAGGACCCGGCCAAGAGACCCAGTACTTC
few	TRBJ2-3	TRBV10-2	.	CASSDPRALPDTQYF	TGCGCCAGCAGTGATCCCCGGGCACTGCCAGATACGCAGTATTTT
.	TRBJ2-1	TRBV19	TRBD2	CASSTAGTRLNEQFF	TGTGCCAGTAGTACGGCCGGGACTAGACTCAATGAGCAGTTCTTC
few	TRBJ2-7	TRBV20-1	TRBD2	CSARPSGSYEQYF	TGCAGTGCTAGACCTAGCGGCTCCTACGAGCAGTACTTC
few	TRBJ2-1	TRBV7-2	.	CASSLFSNEQFF	TGTGCCAGCAGCTTATTCAGCAATGAGCAGTTCTTC
.	TRBJ1-6	TRBV28	.	CASSLPGSYNSPLHF	TGTGCCAGCAGTTTACCCGGCAGTTATAATTCACCCCTCCACTTT
few	TRBJ2-5	TRBV9	.	CASGMTPGETQYF	TGTGCCAGCGGAATGACACCGGGGGAGACCCAGTACTTC
.	TRBJ1-6	TRBV28	TRBD1	CASSLLTGADYNSPLHF	TGTGCCAGCAGTTTACTGACAGGGGCCGACTATAATTCACCCCTCCACTTT
.	TRBJ2-1	TRBV4-1	.	CASSQIGRVDEQFF	TGCGCCAGCAGCCAAATTGGCAGGGTGGATGAGCAGTTCTTC
few	TRBJ2-2	TRBV15	.	CATSRGWARLTGELFF	TGTGCCACCAGCAGAGGCTGGGCAAGACTTACCGGGGAGCTGTTTTTT
many	TRBJ2-1	TRBV28	TRBD2	CASSRGLVMNEQFF	TGTGCCAGCAGTCGCGGACTAGTTATGAATGAGCAGTTCTTC
.	TRBJ1-1	TRBV12-3/TRBV12-4	.	CASSLAWGNTEAFF	TGTGCCAGCAGTTTAGCTTGGGGGAACACTGAAGCTTTCTTT
few	TRBJ2-5	TRBV6-2/TRBV6-3	.	CASRWGPTRETQYF	TGTGCCAGCAGGTGGGGACCCACCAGGGAGACCCAGTACTTC
.	TRBJ2-1	TRBV28	TRBD1	CASSLLGDRGTF	TGTGCCAGCAGTTTATTAGGGGACAGGGGCACCTTC
.	TRBJ2-7	TRBV5-1	TRBD2	CASSLSPLAGVDYEQYF	TGCGCCAGCAGCTTGAGTCCCTTAGCGGGAGTCGACTACGAGCAGTACTTC
few	TRBJ2-3	TRBV6-6	.	CASMAGTDTQYF	TGTGCCAGCATGGCGGGCACAGATACGCAGTATTTT
.	TRBJ2-3	TRBV15	TRBD2	CATSRDEASGRSDTQYF	TGTGCCACCAGCAGAGACGAAGCTAGCGGGAGATCAGATACGCAGTATTTT
.	TRBJ2-5	TRBV19	.	CASSIGGMRQETQYF	TGTGCCAGTAGTATTGGGGGAATGCGTCAAGAGACCCAGTACTTC
.	TRBJ1-2	TRBV5-4	.	CASSPGLPGAGYTF	TGTGCCAGCAGCCCCGGCCTACCAGGGGCTGGCTACACCTTC
.	TRBJ1-4	TRBV12-3/TRBV12-4	.	CASSFRGVTNEKLFF	TGTGCCAGCAGTTTTCGTGGGGTAACTAATGAAAAACTGTTTTTT
many	TRBJ2-7	TRBV12-3/TRBV12-4	.	CASSFGRYYEQYF	TGTGCCAGCAGTTTCGGCAGGTACTACGAGCAGTACTTC
.	TRBJ2-1	TRBV9	.	CASSVVTSTEQFF	TGTGCCAGCAGCGTGGTGACAAGCACTGAGCAGTTCTTC
few	TRBJ2-1	TRBV15	.	CATSRDRGLYNEQFF	TGTGCCACCAGCAGAGATCGGGGCCTCTACAATGAGCAGTTCTTC
.	TRBJ2-5	TRBV12-3/TRBV12-4	.	CASSFEGRDQYF	TGTGCCAGCAGTTTCGAGGGCCGGGACCAGTACTTC
few	TRBJ2-1	TRBV19	TRBD2	CASAISGSSYNEQFF	TGTGCCAGTGCGATTAGCGGGAGCTCCTACAATGAGCAGTTCTTC
.	TRBJ1-1	TRBV6-1	.	CASRLMPDAEAFF	TGTGCCAGCAGGCTGATGCCCGATGCTGAAGCTTTCTTT
.	TRBJ2-3	TRBV20-1	.	CSAPGRGTDTQYF	TGCAGTGCTCCGGGCCGCGGAACAGATACGCAGTATTTT
few	TRBJ2-5	TRBV24-1	TRBD1	CATMGRGRETQYF	TGTGCCACCATGGGCAGGGGGAGAGAGACCCAGTACTTC
.	TRBJ2-7	TRBV7-8	TRBD1	CASSPGQGAFHYEQYF	TGTGCCAGCAGCCCAGGACAGGGGGCTTTCCACTACGAGCAGTACTTC
few	TRBJ2-7	TRBV7-2	TRBD2	CASSSRTRPEQYF	TGTGCCAGCAGCTCCCGGACTAGACCCGAGCAGTACTTC
.	TRBJ2-1	TRBV4-1	TRBD1	CASSQFDRGDEQFF	TGCGCCAGCAGCCAATTCGACAGGGGGGATGAGCAGTTCTTC
.	TRBJ2-3	TRBV7-2	.	CASSLARPPRDTQYF	TGTGCCAGCAGCTTAGCGCGGCCGCCGCGAGATACGCAGTATTTT
few	TRBJ1-1	TRBV12-3/TRBV12-4	.	CASSPMPLNTEAFF	TGTGCCAGCAGTCCGATGCCCTTGAACACTGAAGCTTTCTTT
.	TRBJ2-3	TRBV10-3	.	CAIRQPTSTDTQYF	TGTGCCATCCGGCAGCCTACTAGCACAGATACGCAGTATTTT
few	TRBJ2-7	TRBV20-1	.	CSGLRSEYEQYF	TGCAGTGGATTGCGTTCGGAATACGAGCAGTACTTC
few	TRBJ2-7	TRBV29-1	.	CSVRTEDYEQYF	TGCAGCGTTAGGACAGAAGACTACGAGCAGTACTTC
.	TRBJ2-3	TRBV7-2	TRBD1	CASSLNRGPDTQYF	TGTGCCAGCAGCTTAAACAGGGGACCAGATACGCAGTATTTT
many	TRBJ2-7	TRBV5-1	.	CASSLATGAVYEQYF	TGCGCCAGCAGCTTGGCGACAGGAGCTGTTTACGAGCAGTACTTC
few	TRBJ1-5	TRBV7-2	TRBD1	CASSWGTGGIGPQHF	TGTGCCAGCAGCTGGGGGACAGGGGGGATAGGGCCCCAGCATTTT
few	TRBJ2-1	TRBV7-2	.	CASSFDGSEQFF	TGTGCCAGCAGCTTCGACGGAAGTGAGCAGTTCTTC
.	TRBJ2-1	TRBV20-1	.	CSAPGERGAYNEQFF	TGCAGTGCCCCAGGGGAGCGGGGAGCCTACAATGAGCAGTTCTTC
.	TRBJ2-5	TRBV19	.	CAPRGGDETQYF	TGTGCCCCAAGGGGGGGAGACGAGACCCAGTACTTC